This TCR beta chain was captured by sequencing in a study of blood T cells in healthy people across ages. Findings and caveats of the study: A roughly linear age-dependent decrease characterized TCR beta diversity per million T cells. There were more naive CD4+ cells and higher diversity in long-lived donors than in aged donors. As naive T cell percentage varied, TCR beta diversity correlated strongly with it.

PCR was performed a second time for about 7 to 12 cycles using a sample-barcoded 5' primer and a J-beta primer mix. A template-switch adaptor with 12 random nucleotides tagged each cDNA molecule. Each CDR3 protein gets one entry after TCRdb re-called the 5' RACE reads with MiXCR. The profile covers about 1.8 million distinct CDR3 sequences, with 49% appearing a single time and 2.1% taken by the ten largest. Of note for this clonotype: No antigen is known for it.

The CDR3 has 14 residues. CDR1 and CDR2 from the germline V gene are MNHNY and SVGAGI (reference sequence). Trimming took 7 bases from V and 5 from J, leaving 15 bases between them. The receptor was derived from a woman aged 40 to 50 in good health. Sequencing was carried out using blood. The chain links TRBV6-6 to TRBJ2-1; D gene uncertain. The CDR3 DNA is TGTGCCAGCACCTACAGTATGACCGACAATGAGCAGTTCTTC. This sequence encodes CASTYSMTDNEQFF.